One and the same sample provided the 13 T cell receptor beta chains below, sequenced in a study of T cell responses to AZD1222 COVID-19 vaccine. Assay used: immunoSEQ multiplex PCR; TCRdb lists only in-frame clones, some missing. The sample gives 100,000 to 150,000 clones, over 75% of which show up once; roughly 7.8% is in the top ten. The specimen was peripheral blood, collected on day 0 of AZD1222 vaccination. The receptor set was obtained from an adult in good health.

The rearrangement uses TRBV3-1 (or the pseudogene TRBV3-2) and TRBJ2-2; 9 nucleotides match TRBD2. J gave up 7 bases and V 2 bases, and 5 bases lay outside the gene matches. CDR3 length equals 15 residues. The germline CDR1 and CDR2 sequences are LGHDT and YNNKEL (reference sequence). The CDR3 DNA reads as TGTGCCAGCAGCCAACGACTAGCGGTGGTCGGGGAGCTGTTTTTT. It specifies CASSQRLAVVGELFF.

This chain uses TRBV3-1 (or the pseudogene TRBV3-2) with TRBJ2-4; D is tentatively TRBD1 or TRBD2 (5 bases each). Germline assignment: CDR1 LGHDT and CDR2 YNNKEL (reference sequence). The CDR3 runs 15 residues. Trimming stripped 4 bases from V and 7 bases from J, with 17 bases between. As DNA, the CDR3 is TGTGCCAGCAGCCTTGGGACCGATCGGGGCAACATTCAGTACTTC. Its protein product is CASSLGTDRGNIQYF.

This chain joins TRBV27 and TRBJ2-7, with a tentative D call TRBD2 (5 bases). The germline V gene has CDR1 MNHEY and CDR2 SMNVEV (reference sequence). This CDR3 comprises 13 residues. Trimming cost V 6 bases and J 3 bases, with 12 bases left between them. CDR3 sequence reads: CASSIRRGYEQYF. Written as DNA, the CDR3 is TGTGCCAGCAGCATTCGACGGGGCTACGAGCAGTACTTC.

This rearrangement joins TRBV5-4 to TRBJ2-1, with unresolved D. The germline V gene encodes CDR1 SGHNT and CDR2 YYREEE (reference sequence). The CDR3 is made up of 13 amino acids. The germline V and J ends were trimmed by 0 bases and 4 bases, with 5 bases remaining between them. The chain's CDR3 is CASSLVSYNEQFF. In nucleotides, the CDR3 is TGTGCCAGCAGCTTGGTTAGTTACAATGAGCAGTTCTTC.

This clone was seen a few times. The chain employs TRBV6-5 and TRBJ1-5; 8 nucleotides align to TRBD1. From germline, CDR1 is MNHEY and CDR2 SVGAGI. V shed 2 bases and J 5 bases; nucleotides not matched to a gene: 2. This CDR3 comprises 14 residues. CDR3 in DNA: TGTGCCAGCAGTTACGGACAGGGCCATCAGCCCCAGCATTTT. Protein product: CASSYGQGHQPQHF.

The chain links TRBV19 to TRBJ1-1, with a possible D match to TRBD1 (5 bases). V was clipped by 0 bases and J by 0 bases, with 11 bases between them. In germline, CDR1 is LNHDA, CDR2 SQIVND (reference sequence). The CDR3 has 16 amino acids. DNA of the CDR3: TGTGCCAGTAGTATAGATAGGGGCATCCTGAACACTGAAGCTTTCTTT. Translated: CASSIDRGILNTEAFF.

The rearrangement uses TRBV10-2 and TRBJ2-7; unclear D gene. Germline CDR1 reads WSHSY; CDR2 reads SAAADI. V dropped 8 bases and J dropped 6 bases, with 11 bases sitting between them. The CDR3 spans 11 residues. CDR3 loop: CASSILSEQYF. Here the CDR3 DNA reads TGCGCCAGCTCGATTTTAAGCGAGCAGTACTTC.

The chain recombines TRBV14 with TRBJ2-1, with TRBD1 matching 11 bases. The J segment lost 3 bases and the V segment lost 2 bases, leaving 6 bases of the junction unmatched. Germline assignment: CDR1 SGHDN and CDR2 FVKESK. This CDR3 region has 17 residues. CDR3 loop: CASSQPPGQGVYNEQFF. As DNA, the CDR3 is TGTGCCAGCAGCCAACCTCCGGGACAGGGGGTCTACAATGAGCAGTTCTTC.

CDR3 sequence reads: CASSLLAGGSPLHF. The CDR3 DNA is TGTGCCAGCAGCTTGTTGGCAGGGGGTTCACCCCTCCACTTT. The gene calls are TRBV5-8 and TRBJ1-6; TRBD1 aligns across 7 bases. CDR1 and CDR2 (germline): SGHTS, YDEGEE. This CDR3 is 14 amino acids long. The junction had 4 bases not matched to a gene; V was cut back by 1 base and J by 9 bases.

The table lists this clone with a count of one. The chain uses TRBV27 and TRBJ2-2; possibly TRBD2 for D (7 bases). There are 17 residues in the CDR3. In germline, CDR1 is MNHEY, CDR2 SMNVEV (reference sequence). V shed 5 bases and J shed 2 bases, with 18 bases lying between them. For the CDR3, the DNA is TGTGCCAGCAGTCCTCTAGGGGGAGGGCCCAACACCGGGGAGCTGTTTTTT. This translates into CASSPLGGGPNTGELFF.

As DNA, the CDR3 is TGTGCCAGCAGCCCTAGACAATCTAGGTGGGGTGAGCAGTTCTTC. Encoded protein: CASSPRQSRWGEQFF. V is TRBV7-6 and J is TRBJ2-1; D gene uncertain. V lost 5 bases, J lost 9 bases, and 20 bases lay in between. The length of the CDR3 is 15 residues. Germline loops: CDR1 SGHVS, CDR2 FNYEAQ.

This chain uses TRBV12-5 with TRBJ1-5; 8 bases match TRBD1. V was pared by 7 bases and J by 3 bases, with 5 bases of the junction left unmatched. The CDR3 extends over 14 amino acids. Germline V gene sequence: CDR1 LGHNT, CDR2 FRNRAP. This CDR3 reads CASAPQGVNQPQHF. Here the CDR3 DNA reads TGTGCTAGTGCTCCACAGGGGGTCAATCAGCCCCAGCATTTT.

This clone was recorded once. The chain has TRBV15 and TRBJ2-7; TRBD1 agrees at 11 bases. The V segment lost 0 bases and the J segment 6 bases; nucleotides outside the gene matches: 13. Germline V gene data show CDR1 as LNHNV and CDR2 as YYDKDF (reference sequence). The CDR3 is 18 residues long. CDR3 sequence reads: CATSRDWTGGAWKSEQYF. The CDR3 DNA reads as TGTGCCACCAGCAGAGATTGGACAGGGGGCGCCTGGAAGTCCGAGCAGTACTTC.